This TCR beta chain was recovered during a study of T cell changes during pregnancy in multiple sclerosis. Using immunoSEQ multiplex PCR, the repertoire was profiled, and TCRdb retains in-frame clones only, with some absent. The sample lists 26,000 or so clones; 89% were seen once. Germline CDR1 and CDR2: SEHNR and FQNEAQ (reference sequence). This CDR3 comprises 16 residues. Germline trimming cut 5 bases from V and 7 bases from J; bases unmatched to any gene: 14. The receptor was derived from a female donor with multiple sclerosis, enrolled in a pregnancy study. The chain has TRBV7-9 and TRBJ2-7; TRBD2 matches 10 bases. The specimen comprised CD8+ T cells from peripheral blood mononuclear cells, sampled in the second trimester of pregnancy. Here the CDR3 DNA reads TGTGCCAGCAGCCCCCTTGGGAGCGGGAGGGCTGAGGAGCAGTACTTC. Translating gives CASSPLGSGRAEEQYF.